The sequence of this T cell receptor (beta chain) was determined in a study of radiation and T cells in renal cell carcinoma. Some clones are missing from TCRdb's copy, which holds only in-frame ones; the method was immunoSEQ multiplex PCR. The sample has under 20,000 clones; less than 65% are singletons. This CDR3 comprises 14 residues. The germline V gene encodes CDR1 SGHKS and CDR2 YYEKEE (reference sequence). V shed 0 bases and J shed 1 base, with 7 bases lying between them. The treatment: 15 Gy SBRT to primary tumor, nephrectomy 4 weeks later. The genes are TRBV5-5 and TRBJ2-5; D call uncertain. The material was tumor tissue, obtained from a patient whose treatment included radiotherapy and nephrectomy. The sequence was collected from a woman in her 70s with renal cell carcinoma. CDR3 DNA: TGTGCCAGCAGCTTGGGGACGGTCCAAGAGACCCAGTACTTC. It encodes CASSLGTVQETQYF.